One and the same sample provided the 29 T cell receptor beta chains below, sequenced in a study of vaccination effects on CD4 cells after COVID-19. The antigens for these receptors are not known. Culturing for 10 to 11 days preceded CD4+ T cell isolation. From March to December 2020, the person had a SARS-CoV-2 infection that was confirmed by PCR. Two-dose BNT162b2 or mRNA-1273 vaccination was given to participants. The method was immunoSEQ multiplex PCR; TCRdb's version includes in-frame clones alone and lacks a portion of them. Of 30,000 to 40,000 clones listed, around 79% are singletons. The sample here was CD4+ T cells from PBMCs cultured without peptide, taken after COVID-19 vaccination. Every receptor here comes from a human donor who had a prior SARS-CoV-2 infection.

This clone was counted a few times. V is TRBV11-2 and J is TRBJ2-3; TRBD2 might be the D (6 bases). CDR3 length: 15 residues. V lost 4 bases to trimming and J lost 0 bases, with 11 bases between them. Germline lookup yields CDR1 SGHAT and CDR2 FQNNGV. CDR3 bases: TGTGCCAGCAGCTACCTACGGGGGAGCACAGATACGCAGTATTTT. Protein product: CASSYLRGSTDTQYF.

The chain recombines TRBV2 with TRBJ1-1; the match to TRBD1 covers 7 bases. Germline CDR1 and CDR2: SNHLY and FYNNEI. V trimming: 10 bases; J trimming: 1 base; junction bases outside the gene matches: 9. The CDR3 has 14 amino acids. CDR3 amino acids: CATCWTGGNTEAFF. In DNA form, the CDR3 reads TGTGCCACCTGCTGGACAGGCGGGAACACTGAAGCTTTCTTT.

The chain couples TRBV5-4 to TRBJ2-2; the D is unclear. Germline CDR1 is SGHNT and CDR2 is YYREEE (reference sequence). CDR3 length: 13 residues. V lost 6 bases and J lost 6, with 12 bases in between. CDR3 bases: TGTGCCAGCACCTATCTTGGGGCCGGGGAGCTGTTTTTT. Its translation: CASTYLGAGELFF.

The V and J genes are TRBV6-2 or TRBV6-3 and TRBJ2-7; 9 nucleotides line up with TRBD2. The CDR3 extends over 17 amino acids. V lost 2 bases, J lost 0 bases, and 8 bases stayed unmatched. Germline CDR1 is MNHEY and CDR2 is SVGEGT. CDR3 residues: CASSYHPSGTHSYEQYF. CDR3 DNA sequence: TGTGCCAGCAGTTACCACCCTAGCGGGACCCACTCCTACGAGCAGTACTTC.

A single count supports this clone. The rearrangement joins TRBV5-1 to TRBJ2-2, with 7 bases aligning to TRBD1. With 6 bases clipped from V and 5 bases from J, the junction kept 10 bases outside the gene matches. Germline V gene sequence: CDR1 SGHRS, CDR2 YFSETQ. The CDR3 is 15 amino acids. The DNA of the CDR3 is TGCGCCAGCAACAGACAGGGTTTGGGGACCGGGGAGCTGTTTTTT. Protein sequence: CASNRQGLGTGELFF.

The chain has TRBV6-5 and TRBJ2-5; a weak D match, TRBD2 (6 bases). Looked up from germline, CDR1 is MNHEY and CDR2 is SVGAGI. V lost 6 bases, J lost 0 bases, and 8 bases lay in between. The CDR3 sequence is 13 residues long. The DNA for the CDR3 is TGTGCCAGCAGGCGGGACTACCAAGAGACCCAGTACTTC. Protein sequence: CASRRDYQETQYF.

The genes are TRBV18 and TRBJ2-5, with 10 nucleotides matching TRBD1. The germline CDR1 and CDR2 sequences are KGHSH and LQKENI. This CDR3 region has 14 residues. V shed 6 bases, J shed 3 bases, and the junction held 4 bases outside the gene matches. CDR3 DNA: TGTGCCAGCTCCTACGGACAGGGGGAAGAGACCCAGTACTTC. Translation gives CASSYGQGEETQYF.

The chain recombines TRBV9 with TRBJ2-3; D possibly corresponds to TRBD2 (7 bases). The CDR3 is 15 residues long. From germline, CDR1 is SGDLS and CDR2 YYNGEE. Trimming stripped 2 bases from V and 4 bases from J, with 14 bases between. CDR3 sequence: CASSVSAGAADTQYF. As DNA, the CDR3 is TGTGCCAGCAGCGTTAGCGCGGGGGCCGCAGATACGCAGTATTTT.

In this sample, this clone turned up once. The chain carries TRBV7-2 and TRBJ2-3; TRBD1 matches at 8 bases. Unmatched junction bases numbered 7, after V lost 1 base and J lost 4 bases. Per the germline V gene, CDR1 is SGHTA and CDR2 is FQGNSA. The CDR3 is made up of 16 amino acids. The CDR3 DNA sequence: TGTGCCAGCAGCTTAGAGCCAGGGGGCCATGCAGATACGCAGTATTTT. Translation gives CASSLEPGGHADTQYF.

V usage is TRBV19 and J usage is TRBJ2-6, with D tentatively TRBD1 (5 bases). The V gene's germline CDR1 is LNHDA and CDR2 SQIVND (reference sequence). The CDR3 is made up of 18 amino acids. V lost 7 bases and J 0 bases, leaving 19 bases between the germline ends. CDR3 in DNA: TGTGCCAGTACCCTATGGGGCAGGGCTAGCTCTGGGGCCAACGTCCTGACTTTC. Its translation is CASTLWGRASSGANVLTF.

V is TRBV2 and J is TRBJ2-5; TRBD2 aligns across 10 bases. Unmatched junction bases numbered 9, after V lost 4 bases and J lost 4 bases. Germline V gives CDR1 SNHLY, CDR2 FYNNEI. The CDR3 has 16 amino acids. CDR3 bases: TGTGCCAGCAGTGTCGGCCTAGCGGGAGTCAGAGAGACCCAGTACTTC. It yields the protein CASSVGLAGVRETQYF.

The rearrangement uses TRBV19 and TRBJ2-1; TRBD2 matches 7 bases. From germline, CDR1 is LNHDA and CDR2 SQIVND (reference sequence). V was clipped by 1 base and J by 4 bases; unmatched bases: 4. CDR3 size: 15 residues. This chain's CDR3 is CASSIAGGTYNEQFF. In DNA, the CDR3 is TGTGCCAGTAGTATAGCGGGAGGAACTTACAATGAGCAGTTCTTC.

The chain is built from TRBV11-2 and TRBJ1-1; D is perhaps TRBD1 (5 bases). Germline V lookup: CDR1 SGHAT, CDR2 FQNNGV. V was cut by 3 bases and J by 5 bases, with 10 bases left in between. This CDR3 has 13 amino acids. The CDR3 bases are TGTGCCAGCAGCTTTGGGGGGGGGACTGAAGCTTTCTTT. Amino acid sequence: CASSFGGGTEAFF.

The CDR3 reads CASSETGVGSPLHF. CDR3 sequence (DNA): TGTGCCAGCAGTGAAACAGGGGTTGGTTCACCCCTCCACTTT. The chain links TRBV6-4 to TRBJ1-6; 7 bases are shared with TRBD1. CDR3 length: 14 amino acids. The junction had 5 bases not matched to a gene; V was cut back by 3 bases and J by 9 bases. Germline V gives CDR1 MRHNA, CDR2 SNTAGT.

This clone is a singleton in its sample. CDR3: CASTEGAAEENTIYF. CDR3 bases: TGCGCCAGCACTGAGGGGGCAGCAGAGGAAAACACCATATATTTT. V usage is TRBV5-1 and J usage is TRBJ1-3; TRBD1 aligns across 7 bases. This CDR3 is 15 amino acids long. After removal of 6 bases from V and 6 bases from J, the junction contained 12 bases not matched to a gene. Germline CDR1 is SGHRS and CDR2 is YFSETQ.

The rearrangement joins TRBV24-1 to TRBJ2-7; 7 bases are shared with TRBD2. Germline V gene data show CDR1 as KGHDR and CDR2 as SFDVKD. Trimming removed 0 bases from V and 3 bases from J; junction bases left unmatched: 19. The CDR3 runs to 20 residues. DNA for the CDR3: TGTGCCACCAGTGATTTGCTCCAGGCAGCGGGGCCCCTGGAACTCTACGAGCAGTACTTC. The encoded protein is CATSDLLQAAGPLELYEQYF.

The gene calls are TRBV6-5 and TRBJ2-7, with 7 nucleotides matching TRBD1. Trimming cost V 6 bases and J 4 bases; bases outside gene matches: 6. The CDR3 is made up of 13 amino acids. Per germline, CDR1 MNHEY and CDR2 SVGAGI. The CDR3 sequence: CASSRDRSYEQYF. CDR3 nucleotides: TGTGCCAGCAGCAGGGACAGATCTTACGAGCAGTACTTC.

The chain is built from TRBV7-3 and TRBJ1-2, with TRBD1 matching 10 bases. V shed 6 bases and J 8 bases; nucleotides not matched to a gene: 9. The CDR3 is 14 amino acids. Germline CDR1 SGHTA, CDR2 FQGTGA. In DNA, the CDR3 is TGTGCCAGCAGTCGGGACAGGGGTCTACGGGGCTACACCTTC. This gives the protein CASSRDRGLRGYTF.

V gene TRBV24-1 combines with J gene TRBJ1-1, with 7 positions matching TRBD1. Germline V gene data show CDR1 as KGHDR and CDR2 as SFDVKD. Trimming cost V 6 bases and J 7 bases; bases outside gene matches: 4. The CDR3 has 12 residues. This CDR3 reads CATSTGQNEAFF. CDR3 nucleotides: TGTGCCACCAGTACGGGACAGAATGAAGCTTTCTTT.

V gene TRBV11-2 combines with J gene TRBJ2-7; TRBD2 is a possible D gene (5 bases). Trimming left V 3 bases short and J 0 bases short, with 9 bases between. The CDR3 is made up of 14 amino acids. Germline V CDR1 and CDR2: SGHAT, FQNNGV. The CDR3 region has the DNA TGTGCCAGCAGCTTGGCCAGCGGCTCCTACGAGCAGTACTTC. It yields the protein CASSLASGSYEQYF.

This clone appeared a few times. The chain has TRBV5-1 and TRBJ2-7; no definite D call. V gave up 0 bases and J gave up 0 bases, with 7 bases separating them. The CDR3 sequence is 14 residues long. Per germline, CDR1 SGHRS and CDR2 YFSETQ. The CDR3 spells CASSLAVNSYEQYF. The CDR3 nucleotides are TGCGCCAGCAGCTTGGCCGTGAACTCCTACGAGCAGTACTTC.

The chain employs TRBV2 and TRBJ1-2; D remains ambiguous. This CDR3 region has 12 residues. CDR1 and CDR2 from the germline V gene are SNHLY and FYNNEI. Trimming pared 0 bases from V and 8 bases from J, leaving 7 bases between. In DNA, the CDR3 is TGTGCCAGCAGTGAAGCGCTACGGGGCTACACCTTC. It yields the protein CASSEALRGYTF.

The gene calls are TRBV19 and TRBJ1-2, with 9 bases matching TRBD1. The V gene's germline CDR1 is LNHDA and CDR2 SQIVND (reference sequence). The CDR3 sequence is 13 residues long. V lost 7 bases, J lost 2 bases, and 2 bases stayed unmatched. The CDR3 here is CASTDRGNYGYTF. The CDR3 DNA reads TGTGCCAGTACGGACAGGGGAAACTATGGCTACACCTTC.

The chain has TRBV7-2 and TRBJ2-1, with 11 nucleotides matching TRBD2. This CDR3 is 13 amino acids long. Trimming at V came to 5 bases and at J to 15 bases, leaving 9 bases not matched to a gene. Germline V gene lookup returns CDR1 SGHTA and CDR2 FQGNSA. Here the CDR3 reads CASSRGLAEVGFF. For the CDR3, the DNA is TGTGCCAGCAGCAGGGGACTAGCGGAGGTGGGGTTCTTC.

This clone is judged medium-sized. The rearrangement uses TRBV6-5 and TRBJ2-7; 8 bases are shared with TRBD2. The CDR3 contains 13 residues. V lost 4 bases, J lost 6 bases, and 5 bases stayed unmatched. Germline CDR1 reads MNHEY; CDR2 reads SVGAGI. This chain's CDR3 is CASSSAGVGEQYF. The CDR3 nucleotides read TGTGCCAGCAGTTCAGCGGGGGTAGGCGAGCAGTACTTC.

CDR3 DNA sequence: TGTGCCAGCGGAAGTTACACAGGGGAAGAATACTATGGCTACACCTTC. Its protein product is CASGSYTGEEYYGYTF. V and J are TRBV27 and TRBJ1-2; 7 bases align to TRBD1. The junction had 15 bases not matched to a gene; V was cut back by 8 bases and J by 3 bases. The CDR3 contains 16 residues. Looked up from germline, CDR1 is MNHEY and CDR2 is SMNVEV (reference sequence).

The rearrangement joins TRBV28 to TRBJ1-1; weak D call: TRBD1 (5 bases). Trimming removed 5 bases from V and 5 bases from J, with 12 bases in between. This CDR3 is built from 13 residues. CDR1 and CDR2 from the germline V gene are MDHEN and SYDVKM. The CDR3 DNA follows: TGTGCCAGCAGTCTCGGGGGTAGGACTGAAGCTTTCTTT. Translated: CASSLGGRTEAFF.

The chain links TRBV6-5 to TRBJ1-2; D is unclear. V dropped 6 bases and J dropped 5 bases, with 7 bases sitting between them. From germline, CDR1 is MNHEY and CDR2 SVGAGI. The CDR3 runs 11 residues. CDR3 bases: TGTGCCAGCAGAAAGGGTTATGGCTACACCTTC. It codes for CASRKGYGYTF.

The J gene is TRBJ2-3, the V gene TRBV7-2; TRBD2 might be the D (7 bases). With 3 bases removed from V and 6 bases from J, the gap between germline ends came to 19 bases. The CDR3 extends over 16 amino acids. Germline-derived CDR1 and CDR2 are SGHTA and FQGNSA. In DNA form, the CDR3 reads TGTGCCAGCAGCTTTAGGGGGGGTCCATTCGCCGATACGCAGTATTTT. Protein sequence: CASSFRGGPFADTQYF.